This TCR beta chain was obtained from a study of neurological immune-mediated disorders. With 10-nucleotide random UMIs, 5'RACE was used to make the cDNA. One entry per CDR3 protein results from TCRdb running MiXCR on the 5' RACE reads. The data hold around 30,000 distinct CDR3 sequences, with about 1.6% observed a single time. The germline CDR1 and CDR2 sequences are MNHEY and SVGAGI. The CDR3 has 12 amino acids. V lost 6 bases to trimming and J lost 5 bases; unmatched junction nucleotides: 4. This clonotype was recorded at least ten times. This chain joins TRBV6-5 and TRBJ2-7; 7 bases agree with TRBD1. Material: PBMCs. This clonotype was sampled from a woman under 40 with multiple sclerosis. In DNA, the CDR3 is TGTGCCAGCAGCACTACAGGGGACGAGCAGTACTTC. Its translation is CASSTTGDEQYF.